Shown below are 23 T cell receptor beta chains from a single sample sequenced in a study of T cell responses to AZD1222 COVID-19 vaccine (dated by TCRdb to the early 2020s). To prepare the library, the immunoSEQ multiplex PCR assay was applied. Entries here come from immuneACCESS through TCRdb and include only in-frame sequences with V and J called. Some clones fail to appear in such tables; in the studies checked, an unresolved V gene covers under half of the shortfall, and the cause of the remainder is unknown. The sample contains 150,000 to 200,000 clones, 90% to 95% of them found a single time. The ten largest clones capture around 4.3% of the sample. Read against the paper, the sample's time point label means: baseline before first vaccination. Source: peripheral blood, taken on day 0 of AZD1222 vaccination. The receptors were gathered from an adult in good health.

CDR3 in amino acids: CATQGSWNNEQFF. The CDR3 DNA is TGCGCCACCCAGGGTAGTTGGAACAATGAGCAGTTCTTC. The rearrangement joins TRBV10-1 to TRBJ2-1, with D tentatively TRBD1 (5 bases). The germline V and J ends were trimmed by 10 bases and 5 bases, with 15 bases remaining between them. There are 13 residues in the CDR3. CDR1 is WNHNN, CDR2 SYGVQD, per germline (reference sequence).

J is TRBJ2-2 and V is TRBV14; D unclear. V lost 2 bases, J lost 0 bases, and 10 bases lay in between. This CDR3 region has 16 residues. The germline gives CDR1 SGHDN, CDR2 FVKESK. As DNA, the CDR3 is TGTGCCAGCAGCCAATTAGGCAGGACGAACACCGGGGAGCTGTTTTTT. Encoded protein: CASSQLGRTNTGELFF.

This chain's CDR3 is CASSPQDQDTEAFF. As DNA, the CDR3 is TGTGCCAGCTCACCTCAAGACCAGGACACTGAAGCTTTCTTT. The chain employs TRBV18 and TRBJ1-1, with unresolved D. CDR1 is KGHSH, CDR2 LQKENI, per germline. V gave up 3 bases and J gave up 3 bases, with 11 bases separating them. There are 14 residues in the CDR3.

This sequence joins TRBV6-5 and TRBJ1-2; D is ambiguous. The length of the CDR3 is 13 residues. V lost 6 bases and J lost 7, with 15 bases in between. Germline CDR1 and CDR2: MNHEY and SVGAGI. The CDR3 region is CASSPGRRGGYTF. The CDR3 DNA reads as TGTGCCAGCAGCCCAGGACGCCGTGGTGGCTACACCTTC.

This sequence joins TRBV6-2 or TRBV6-3 and TRBJ1-1; 9 bases are shared with TRBD1. V lost 5 bases and J lost 7; bases outside the gene matches: 5. The CDR3 has 13 residues. Germline V gene sequence: CDR1 MNHEY, CDR2 SVGEGT. CDR3 sequence reads: CASSQQGADEAFF. CDR3 DNA sequence: TGTGCCAGCAGTCAACAGGGGGCTGATGAAGCTTTCTTT.

This rearrangement joins TRBV5-1 to TRBJ1-2, with D perhaps matching TRBD1 (6 bases). Between the trimmed V and J ends, which lost 3 bases and 4 bases, there was a span of 13 bases. This CDR3 spans 14 amino acids. Germline lookup yields CDR1 SGHRS and CDR2 YFSETQ. CDR3 sequence reads: CASSSQGTGYGYTF. In nucleotides, the CDR3 is TGCGCCAGCAGCTCCCAGGGGACTGGCTATGGCTACACCTTC. Together with reference TRBV5-1 and TRBJ1-2, the CDR3 gives the full variable domain: KAGVTQTPRYLIKTRGQQVTLSCSPISGHRSVSWYQQTPGQGLQFLFEYFSETQRNKGNFPGRFSGRQFSNSRSEMNVSTLELGDSALYLCASSSQGTGYGYTFGSGTRLTVV.

The J gene is TRBJ2-5, the V gene TRBV9, with D possibly TRBD2 on 5 matching bases. Germline V CDR1 and CDR2: SGDLS, YYNGEE. V was cut by 2 bases and J by 7 bases, with 15 bases left in between. CDR3 length: 14 amino acids. The CDR3: CASSVMTTRGTQYF. CDR3 sequence (DNA): TGTGCCAGCAGCGTCATGACTACCCGGGGGACCCAGTACTTC.

This chain links TRBV5-1 with TRBJ2-5, with TRBD2 matching over 11 bases. The V gene end was trimmed by 4 bases and the J gene end by 4 bases; junction bases not matched to a gene: 3. CDR3 size: 14 residues. Germline CDR1 is SGHRS and CDR2 is YFSETQ. CDR3 residues: CASSTGTSGETQYF. CDR3 coding DNA: TGCGCCAGCAGCACCGGGACTAGCGGAGAGACCCAGTACTTC.

V and J are TRBV5-1 and TRBJ1-6; no clear D gene. Per germline, CDR1 SGHRS and CDR2 YFSETQ. V was clipped by 4 bases and J by 9 bases, with 11 bases between them. The CDR3 has 13 residues. The CDR3 DNA is TGCGCCAGCAGCCGCGATGGGCGTTCACCCCTCCACTTT. Translation: CASSRDGRSPLHF.

The gene calls are TRBV5-6 and TRBJ1-4; D is possibly TRBD1 (5 bases). V was pared by 1 base and J by 4 bases, with 11 bases between. Germline CDR1 is SGHDT and CDR2 is YYEEEE. The CDR3 runs to 15 residues. CDR3 coding DNA: TGTGCCAGCAGCTTGCTGGGACGGGTTAATGAAAAACTGTTTTTT. Residues: CASSLLGRVNEKLFF.

This chain connects TRBV7-9 to TRBJ1-2; D unclear. The CDR3 consists of 12 residues. V was shortened by 1 base and J by 6 bases, with 6 bases between the two germline ends. Per germline, CDR1 SEHNR and CDR2 FQNEAQ (reference sequence). The CDR3 nucleotides are TGTGCCAGCAGCTTAGTGAGGGATGGCTACACCTTC. This sequence encodes CASSLVRDGYTF.

V usage is TRBV5-4 and J usage is TRBJ2-7, with D uncertain. This CDR3 comprises 13 residues. V was pared by 4 bases and J by 1 base, with 9 bases between. Germline V gene data show CDR1 as SGHNT and CDR2 as YYREEE (reference sequence). CDR3 sequence reads: CASSPDGSYEQYF. DNA for the CDR3: TGTGCCAGCAGCCCTGATGGATCCTACGAGCAGTACTTC.

The J gene is TRBJ1-5, the V gene TRBV7-8; no clear D gene. CDR3 length equals 14 residues. The ends were cut back, 2 bases at V and 6 bases at J, with 11 bases in the middle. Germline V lookup: CDR1 SGHVS, CDR2 FQNEAQ. The CDR3 nucleotides read TGTGCCAGCAGCTTAAACCCCCAGCCTCAGCCCCAGCATTTT. Protein sequence: CASSLNPQPQPQHF.

The rearrangement uses TRBV19 and TRBJ2-1, with D perhaps assigned TRBD1 or TRBD2 (5 bases each). Trimming removed 11 bases at V and 10 bases at J, with 24 bases between. Looked up from germline, CDR1 is LNHDA and CDR2 is SQIVND (reference sequence). The CDR3 length is 14 residues. In nucleotides, the CDR3 is TGTGCCTCCAGGGCGGGCACTTCGGTTTTCGAGCAGTTCTTC. Its protein product is CASRAGTSVFEQFF.

This chain connects TRBV3-1 (or the pseudogene TRBV3-2) to TRBJ1-2; D might be TRBD1 (5 bases). The CDR3 is 14 amino acids. Trimming shortened V by 5 bases and J by 5 bases, and 15 bases separated the two germline ends. Germline V gene sequence: CDR1 LGHDT, CDR2 YNNKEL (reference sequence). For the CDR3, the DNA is TGTGCCAGCAGCACCAGCTCAGGGACTTATGGCTACACCTTC. It is translated as CASSTSSGTYGYTF.

The rearrangement joins TRBV24-1 to TRBJ1-1; 10 bases are shared with TRBD1. With V trimmed by 0 bases and J by 5 bases, 11 bases remained unmatched. The CDR3 runs to 18 residues. Germline V gene lookup returns CDR1 KGHDR and CDR2 SFDVKD. The CDR3 is CATSDLELRTGGWTEAFF. DNA of the CDR3: TGTGCCACCAGTGATTTGGAATTAAGGACAGGGGGATGGACTGAAGCTTTCTTT.

The genes are TRBV2 and TRBJ1-5; TRBD1 might be the D (5 bases). Germline V CDR1 and CDR2: SNHLY, FYNNEI. There are 15 residues in the CDR3. Trimming removed 6 bases from V and 3 bases from J, with 15 bases in between. CDR3 amino acids: CASRRRGGTNQPQHF. CDR3 sequence (DNA): TGTGCCAGCAGGAGAAGGGGAGGGACCAATCAGCCCCAGCATTTT.

V gene TRBV2 combines with J gene TRBJ2-1; 7 nucleotides line up with TRBD1. Trimming took 4 bases from V and 13 from J; bases not matched to a gene: 13. This CDR3 is 14 amino acids long. Looked up from germline, CDR1 is SNHLY and CDR2 is FYNNEI. The CDR3 protein is CASSATGLGERQFF. The CDR3, as DNA: TGTGCCAGCAGTGCGACAGGGTTGGGAGAAAGACAGTTCTTC.

The chain combines TRBV2 with TRBJ1-1; 7 nucleotides match TRBD1. Per the germline V gene, CDR1 is SNHLY and CDR2 is FYNNEI. This CDR3 spans 12 amino acids. Trimming removed 3 bases from V and 7 bases from J; junction bases left unmatched: 2. CDR3 sequence (DNA): TGTGCCAGCAGTGACAGGGGGAGTGAAGCTTTCTTT. As protein: CASSDRGSEAFF.

The genes are TRBV20-1 and TRBJ2-7; weak D call: TRBD1 (5 bases). The CDR3 length is 16 residues. The V and J ends lost 3 bases and 6 bases respectively, with 24 bases between them. The germline CDR1 and CDR2 sequences are DFQATT and SNEGSKA (reference sequence). As DNA, the CDR3 is TGCAGTGCTAGTTCAATGGACACCGGATCGTCGGTCGAGCAGTACTTC. Residues: CSASSMDTGSSVEQYF.

This chain connects TRBV28 to TRBJ2-2; D is perhaps TRBD2 (5 bases). The CDR3 length is 13 residues. CDR1 and CDR2 from the germline V gene are MDHEN and SYDVKM. V lost 8 bases, J lost 9 bases, and 16 bases lay in between. The CDR3 protein is CASWTYSTRELFF. The CDR3 DNA reads TGTGCCAGCTGGACTTATAGTACCAGGGAGCTGTTTTTT. The complete variable domain, with remaining parts taken from reference TRBV28 and TRBJ2-2, reads DVKVTQSSRYLVKRTGEKVFLECVQDMDHENMFWYRQDPGLGLRLIYFSYDVKMKEKGDIPEGYSVSREKKERFSLILESASTNQTSMYLCASWTYSTRELFFGEGSRLTVL.

This chain uses TRBV28 with TRBJ1-1; no firm D call. With 6 bases removed from V and 5 bases from J, the gap between germline ends came to 13 bases. Germline CDR1 reads MDHEN; CDR2 reads SYDVKM. The CDR3 runs to 13 residues. The CDR3, as DNA: TGTGCCAGCAGGGCTTTTGGCAGAACTGAAGCTTTCTTT. Protein product: CASRAFGRTEAFF. The full variable domain, with the rest looked up from reference TRBV28 and TRBJ1-1, is DVKVTQSSRYLVKRTGEKVFLECVQDMDHENMFWYRQDPGLGLRLIYFSYDVKMKEKGDIPEGYSVSREKKERFSLILESASTNQTSMYLCASRAFGRTEAFFGQGTRLTVV.

This clone was detected once. The chain uses TRBV6-5 and TRBJ2-5; unclear D gene. V lost 0 bases to trimming and J lost 4 bases, with 15 bases between them. The germline CDR1 and CDR2 sequences are MNHEY and SVGAGI. This CDR3 has 16 amino acids. The CDR3 reads CASSYSKVESGETQYF. The CDR3 DNA is TGTGCCAGCAGTTACTCAAAAGTTGAGTCCGGAGAGACCCAGTACTTC.